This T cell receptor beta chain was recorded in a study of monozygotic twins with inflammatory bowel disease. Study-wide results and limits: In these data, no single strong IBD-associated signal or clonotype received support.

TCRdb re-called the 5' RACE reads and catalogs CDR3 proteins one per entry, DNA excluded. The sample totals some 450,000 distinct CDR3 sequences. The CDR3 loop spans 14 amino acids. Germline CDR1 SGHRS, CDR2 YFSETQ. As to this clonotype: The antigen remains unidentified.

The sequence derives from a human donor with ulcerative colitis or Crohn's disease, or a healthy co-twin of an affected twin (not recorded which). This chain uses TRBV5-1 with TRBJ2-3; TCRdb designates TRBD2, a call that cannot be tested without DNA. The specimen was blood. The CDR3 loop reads CASSPDSTADTQYF.